This T cell receptor (beta chain) was captured in a study of cytomegalovirus exposure and HLA in healthy donors (dated by TCRdb to 2016 to 2017). About the full investigation: In an earlier analysis of under 750 of the donors, 276 Gb of sequence data and approximately 120 million unique TCR beta sequences from 150 million to 200 million T cells were reported. A later genetic analysis took genome-wide SNP genotypes for about 65% of the 666 donors and used that subset as a discovery cohort. Donor age, sex, ethnicity and CMV serostatus were compiled together with the repertoire data. Roughly 300 gigabases of sequencing data and around 87 million unique TCR sequences were included in an early release covering 550 to 650 HLA-typed donors. Among approximately 370 genotyped donors of the cohort, an average of around 240,000 unique TCR beta nucleotide sequences was sequenced per donor, of which approximately 19% were non-productive. An earlier analysis of around 640 of the donors used high-throughput TCR beta sequencing to judge whether each TCR beta V gene segment behaved as functional or pseudogenic. Rather than using new phenotypic data, the later analysis identified candidate immune exposures from TCR beta sequences and from how often those sequences occurred across donors. Along with the approximately 620-subject first cohort, a separate validation cohort of over a hundred different subjects was used. The study profiled the T cell repertoires of hundreds of subjects by immunosequencing and related them to cytomegalovirus serostatus. In a later analysis, previously published TCR beta repertoires from 666 donors were re-analyzed and high-resolution HLA genotyping was added so that TCR occurrence patterns could be studied. The genetic ancestry cluster associated with self-reported Caucasian donors included approximately 85% of the 398 genotyped donors. The study was designed to test whether signatures of past pathogen exposure could be identified by cataloging public T cell receptors. The number of donors typed differed by locus, with roughly 629-640 for A, B, C, DRB1 and DQB1, roughly 520 for DQA1, 606 for DPA1, and approximately 470 for DPB1. To predict cytomegalovirus infection status, the study combined high-throughput TCR immunosequencing, statistical association of individual TCRs with disease status, and machine learning. About five DR-DQ haplotypes were treated as single units for association and clustering because of strong linkage in the cohort. Class I and class II HLA loci were covered by the typing at four-digit resolution. All discovery cohort repertoires had been generated on a single sequencing platform. Findings and caveats that apply to the study as a whole: A cluster of highly shared sequence variants was judged likely to be a technical artifact of the sequencing pipeline. The authors suggested that the approach could potentially be extended to other disease states and immunological phenotypes. In both the original and validation cohorts, the classifier was reported to diagnose cytomegalovirus status with high specificity and sensitivity. A few of the identified cytomegalovirus-associated TCR beta chains were confirmed in vitro to be specific for cytomegalovirus antigens. A further reported finding was that TCR beta sequences accurately predicted the HLA-A and HLA-B alleles for most subjects in the first cohort. In the study, about 150 TCR beta chains were listed as associated with cytomegalovirus. Roughly 15 rarely observed V segments, including chromosome 9 orphons, were excluded from the earlier analysis of some 590 of the donors because counts were too low. Presence/absence analyses assumed roughly uniform sequencing depth across donors, an assumption that may not hold. A later analysis found that TCR association rates varied across HLA loci, with DRB1 alleles showing the most associated TCRs and HLA-C alleles the fewest. Across donors, most TCR sequences were observed very rarely, whereas some public TCRs were present in many individuals. The cohort was sequenced for TCR beta chains only, and without alpha or paired-chain data the features that could be detected were limited. Assigning TCR associations to individual alleles was difficult when HLA alleles, especially DR and DQ, strongly co-occurred. HLA typing was unavailable for some donors at each locus, so association tests used only the typed subset. A later genetic analysis associated a missense DCLRE1C variant with V-gene and J-gene trimming of TCR beta chains, and an independent cohort replicated the association. Correlated functional status among segregating V segments might be attributable to linkage disequilibrium, but an unknown experimental factor could not be ruled out. In a later analysis, several top co-occurrence clusters were reported to appear linked to parvovirus B19, influenza, CMV and Epstein-Barr virus. Compared with equally common non-associated chains, HLA-associated TCR beta chains in a later analysis were more clonally expanded and had lower generation probabilities. Because the 87-base-pair reads could not distinguish some IMGT-functional V segments, including TRBV6-2 and TRBV6-3, those segments were excluded. A later analysis associated 15,000 to 20,000 TCR beta sequences with specific HLA alleles at a false discovery rate of 0.05. According to a later analysis, most CMV-associated TCR beta chains appeared to be HLA-restricted, and the HLA associations seemed to be driven largely by CMV exposure. An earlier analysis of 587 of the donors showed that most TCR beta V segments appeared in productive rearrangements either about 90% or about 30% of the time, which broadly matched IMGT annotations. In a later genetic analysis, fewer N-insertions in productive TCRs were reported among donors in an Asian-associated ancestry cluster than the roughly 640-donor mean. CMV serostatus was the only immune exposure information available for the cohort.

The cohort consisted of more than 650 healthy bone marrow donors. At the time of sampling, every cohort member was nominally healthy, though immune exposures that went unrecorded were likely present. The donor tested CMV seropositive and was one of the 289 seropositive cohort members. A peripheral blood sample was provided by each donor, and peripheral blood mononuclear cells were used for TCR beta sequencing. The Qiagen DNeasy Blood Extraction Kit was used to extract genomic DNA from the blood cell samples. Sequences MGHRA (CDR1) and YSYEKL (CDR2) are obtained from the germline V gene. From the cysteine up to the phenylalanine, the CDR3 has a length of 13 residues. CDR3 DNA is the only sequence kept; it has 39 bases, read in frame from the first base. V is cut by 3 bases and J by 8 bases, and the space between the germline ends is 13 bases. Library preparation used the immunoSEQ multiplex PCR assay. For the multiplex PCR, a mixture combining 60 forward primers for TCR Vbeta segments and 13 reverse primers for TCR Jbeta segments was used. A multiplex PCR assay on genomic DNA amplified the CDR3 region of rearranged TCR beta genes. On the Illumina HiSeq System, the amplified TCR beta libraries were sequenced as 87-base-pair reads. The authors' analysis ran thus. Across the 600 to 700 repertoires, a later analysis counted tens of millions of unique TCR beta chains, some 11 million of which were shared by at least two donors. A nearest-neighbor algorithm error-corrected the raw reads and collapsed the reads into unique sequences, merging closely related sequences to remove PCR and sequencing errors. V, D and J gene segments were assigned by aligning CDR3 sequences to IMGT reference sequences. For a sequence to be retained, a match of at least six nucleotides was required to both a V gene segment and a J gene segment. A rearrangement counted as productive if the CDR3 had no stop codons and remained in frame with V and J, and every other rearrangement counted as non-productive. CDR3 was defined by IMGT convention, running from the second conserved V-encoded cysteine to the conserved J-encoded phenylalanine. Sequences without an unambiguous match to a single V gene segment were excluded from the earlier analysis of 450 to 750 of the donors. In an earlier analysis of about 590 of the donors, a V segment was called functional when productive rearrangements were above 56.7%, and segregating when the standard deviation between donors exceeded 5%. A statistical classification framework was built for diagnosing cytomegalovirus status from the catalog of TCR beta chain sequences. V and J gene assignment, in a later analysis, came from comparing TCR nucleotide sequences with IMGT/GENE-DB human TR gene sequences. The TCRdist pipeline was used in a later analysis to assign CDR3 sequences and most-parsimonious VDJ recombination scenarios. In a later analysis, every TCR beta chain was defined by the combination of its CDR3 amino acid sequence and its V-gene family, and reads without a unique V-gene family were dropped. As a way to deal with suspected cross-contamination and a sequencing artifact, a later analysis dropped more than 500 nucleotide sequences that were highly shared and had low generation probability. In a later analysis, a clonal expansion index for each public chain was calculated from normalized within-repertoire ranks of inferred template counts. Generation probabilities in a later analysis came from a VDJ recombination model fitted to out-of-frame rearrangements, and those results were checked against IGoR. A later analysis scored TCR-TCR, TCR-HLA and TCR-CMV co-occurrence with hypergeometric tests, applying a repertoire-size bias correction to TCR pairs. False discovery rates were estimated in a later analysis by permuting HLA or CMV assignments 20 times. In a later analysis, co-occurring TCRs were grouped using DBSCAN, and TCRdist sequence similarity was added for clustering within HLA-allele-positive subsets. Repertoires with fewer than 30,000 or more than 120,000 public chains, plus five repertoires with anomalous nucleotide sharing, were excluded from co-occurrence clustering. Not all clones reach the TCRdb copy of this immuneACCESS table, which keeps in-frame sequences only. Checked studies attribute under half of the gap to unresolved V genes and leave the rest unexplained. V and J calls and clone size come straight from that table; D and trimming were deduced from the DNA. This sample has 150,000 to 200,000 clones in its table, and approximately 85% of those were observed once. Jointly, the top ten make up about a tenth of the sample.

As concerns this clone: The antigen it recognizes is unknown. Base quality data are lacking; no much larger clone is found one base away.

This clonotype originated in a young man in good health and CMV-seropositive. Recombination connected TRBV4-1 to TRBJ1-2; perhaps TRBD1 is the D gene, with 6 bases matching. Sequenced sample: PBMCs. The DNA sequence is as follows: TGCGCCAGCAGCCAGACAAGGACAGTGGGCTACACCTTC. This codes for CASSQTRTVGYTF.